These T cell receptor beta chains were read from a single sample in a study of T cell responses to AZD1222 COVID-19 vaccine. Clones were sequenced by immunoSEQ multiplex PCR, and TCRdb holds only the in-frame ones, with some missing. The sample has some 61,000 clones, roughly 87% seen once; the top ten hold roughly a sixth. The sample was peripheral blood, taken on day 0 of AZD1222 vaccination. These receptors were obtained from an adult in good health. Each CDR3 is given with its conserved first and last residue. The D gene is left open where the match is weak. A clone size is listed for some rows: how often the clone was seen (once, few, many), or a class if it is expanded.

J gene	D gene	clone size	V gene	CDR3 length	CDR3 protein	CDR3 DNA
TRBJ2-5	TRBD1	few	TRBV15	15	CATRRVGGRRMAQYF	TGTGCCACCAGACGAGTAGGGGGCAGGCGGATGGCCCAGTACTTC
TRBJ2-7	-	-	TRBV28	15	CASSLAREGPYEQYF	TGTGCCAGCAGCCTTGCCCGGGAAGGACCCTACGAGCAGTACTTC
TRBJ1-2	TRBD1	-	TRBV7-2	16	CAGGLGTGGSVYGYTF	TGTGCCGGTGGTCTGGGGACAGGGGGGTCGGTCTATGGCTACACCTTC
TRBJ2-7	-	-	TRBV3-1/TRBV3-2	13	CASSQGLTYEQYF	TGTGCCAGCAGCCAAGGGTTAACCTACGAGCAGTACTTC
TRBJ1-5	-	-	TRBV12-3/TRBV12-4	13	CASREGSNQPQHF	TGTGCCAGCAGGGAGGGGAGCAATCAGCCCCAGCATTTT
TRBJ1-3	-	-	TRBV23-1	19	CASSQGIQLLRTSGNTIYF	TGCGCCAGCAGTCAAGGGATACAGCTACTAAGGACCTCTGGAAACACCATATATTTT
TRBJ1-1	-	-	TRBV4-3	15	CASSQERGVNTEAFF	TGCGCCAGCAGCCAAGAACGGGGAGTGAACACTGAAGCTTTCTTT
TRBJ2-2	TRBD2	-	TRBV28	17	CASSLGMTSGHTGELFF	TGTGCCAGCAGTTTAGGCATGACTAGCGGCCACACCGGGGAGCTGTTTTTT
TRBJ1-1	-	once	TRBV5-1	19	CASSPGAHSVIGVIGEAFF	TGCGCCAGCAGCCCAGGAGCGCATTCAGTTATTGGTGTTATTGGTGAAGCTTTCTTT
TRBJ2-1	-	few	TRBV9	16	CASSPRDSSSYNEQFF	TGTGCCAGCAGCCCACGGGACTCCAGCTCCTACAATGAGCAGTTCTTC
TRBJ1-5	-	-	TRBV6-5	13	CASGREGNQPQHF	TGTGCCAGCGGCAGGGAAGGCAATCAGCCCCAGCATTTT
TRBJ1-3	-	-	TRBV5-6	14	CASSLPGPGNTIYF	TGTGCCAGCAGCTTGCCCGGACCGGGAAACACCATATATTTT
TRBJ1-1	-	-	TRBV5-1	14	CASSFQTVSTEAFF	TGCGCCAGCAGCTTTCAGACGGTTTCCACTGAAGCTTTCTTT
TRBJ2-7	TRBD2	-	TRBV4-2	17	CASSQADLAGVPYEQYF	TGTGCCAGCAGCCAAGCGGACCTAGCGGGAGTCCCCTACGAGCAGTACTTC
TRBJ2-7	-	few	TRBV10-2	13	CASRAPDRYEQYF	TGCGCCAGCAGAGCCCCGGACAGATACGAGCAGTACTTC
TRBJ2-7	TRBD1	-	TRBV5-1	14	CASSLGQGFDEQYF	TGCGCCAGCAGCCTGGGACAGGGTTTCGACGAGCAGTACTTC
TRBJ1-2	-	once	TRBV11-2	17	CASSLGQLGEGGYGYTF	TGTGCCAGCAGCTTAGGACAGCTCGGGGAAGGTGGCTACGGCTACACCTTC
TRBJ1-4	-	-	TRBV6-7	16	CASPGGVVETNEKLFF	TGTGCCAGCCCCGGCGGGGTAGTGGAAACTAATGAAAAACTGTTTTTT
TRBJ2-1	TRBD2	-	TRBV5-1	15	CASSLGRERYNEQFF	TGCGCCAGCAGCTTGGGGCGGGAGAGGTACAATGAGCAGTTCTTC
TRBJ2-3	-	-	TRBV5-1	15	CASSPGRASTDTQYF	TGCGCCAGCAGCCCCGGACGGGCGAGCACAGATACGCAGTATTTT
TRBJ1-2	-	-	TRBV28	13	CASSYLPGHGYTF	TGTGCCAGCAGTTATCTCCCGGGCCATGGCTACACCTTC
TRBJ1-4	-	-	TRBV10-3	11	CAISAAGRLFF	TGTGCCATCAGTGCGGCAGGGAGGCTGTTTTTT